The 21 T cell receptor beta chains below come from one sample, sequenced in a study of CD8+ T cells in alopecia areata. Pooled cells of cutaneous lymph node origin were sorted on CD4, CD8alpha, NKG2D, NKG2ACE and other markers. RNA, once extracted, was reverse transcribed into cDNA for use as the sequencing template. TCRdb's copy holds only in-frame clones and misses some; the assay was immunoSEQ multiplex PCR. The sample contains over 250,000 clones, none of them singletons. Sequenced: CD4+ T cells sorted from a lymph node. Every receptor here comes from a C3H/HeJ mouse with alopecia areata. The strain's MHC type: H2-k.

This clone was counted a few times. Germline and genes here are mouse. The read comes to an end 4 residues before the CDR3 does, leaving the germline J gene to fill in the end. This chain connects TRBV4 to TRBJ1-2; D unclear. The CDR3 is made up of 12 amino acids. Trimming pared 4 bases from V and 0 bases from J, leaving 3 bases between. Per the germline V gene, CDR1 is LGHDT and CDR2 is YNNKQL (reference sequence). The chain's CDR3 is CASSSPNSDYTF. CDR3 DNA, as far as it was read: TGTGCCAGCAGCTCTCCAAACTCC.

This clone was detected many times. The gene names given are mouse names. The CDR3 end is not reached by the read, which stops 4 residues before it; the germline J gene fills it in. The chain employs TRBV1 and TRBJ2-2, with a tentative D call TRBD1 (6 bases). The CDR3 totals 16 residues. Germline CDR1 is NSQYPW and CDR2 is LRSPGD (reference sequence). Trimming removed 3 bases from V and 0 bases from J, with 11 bases in between. This CDR3 reads CTCSAAGQSNTGQLYF. The covered CDR3 bases are TGCACCTGCAGTGCGGCCGGACAGTCAAACACCGGG.

This clone was seen a few times. Gene names refer to mouse genes. Read data end 3 residues before the CDR3 end; the end is taken from the germline J gene. J is TRBJ1-6 and V is TRBV5, with TRBD1 identical over 7 bases. TRBJ1-6 is an ORF, with its function uncertain. Germline trimming cut 0 bases from V and 3 bases from J; bases unmatched to any gene: 2. Germline V CDR1 and CDR2: LGHNA, YNLKQL (reference sequence). The CDR3 is 16 amino acids. CDR3 DNA (partial): TGTGCCAGCAGCCAAGAGGACAGGATCTATAATTCGCCC. Residues: CASSQEDRIYNSP. The whole CDR3 region reads CASSQEDRIYNSPLYF.

This clone was detected only a few times. The germline and genes are mouse ones. Read coverage stops 4 residues before the CDR3 terminus; the germline J gene supplies the remainder. The rearrangement joins TRBV19 to TRBJ2-3, with D maybe TRBD1 (6 bases). The V gene lost 2 bases and the J gene lost 3 bases, with 10 bases spanning the gap. Germline lookup yields CDR1 FNHDT and CDR2 SITEND (reference sequence). This CDR3 region has 14 residues. The DNA read from the CDR3 is TGTGCCAGCAGTATTTCAGGGGTCGCAGAA. Translation: CASSISGVAE. The whole CDR3 region reads CASSISGVAETLYF.

Comments on this clone: Any gene name here is a mouse gene name. The read comes to an end 4 residues before the CDR3 does, leaving the germline J gene to fill in the end. The chain employs TRBV13-1 and TRBJ1-2; possibly TRBD1 for D (6 bases). Germline CDR1 is NSHNY and CDR2 is SYGAGN. With 4 bases removed from V and 1 base from J, the gap between germline ends came to 8 bases. The CDR3 covers 13 residues. CDR3 DNA, as far as it was read: TGTGCCAGCAGTACCAGGGGAAACTCC. This codes for CASSTRGNS. The whole CDR3 sequence is CASSTRGNSDYTF.

As concerns this clone: The gene symbols are mouse symbols. Other DNA sequences within the sample encode an identical CDR3. Partial CDR3 DNA: TGTGCCAGCAGTAGGGGTAGTGCAGAA. Translation: CASSRGSAE. The entire CDR3 sequence reads CASSRGSAETLYF. J is TRBJ2-3 and V is TRBV19; no reliable D call. The CDR3 extends 4 residues past the end of the read, so its final part is completed from the germline J gene. V was trimmed by 3 bases and J by 0 bases, leaving 5 bases between them. The CDR3 extends over 13 amino acids. Per the germline V gene, CDR1 is FNHDT and CDR2 is SITEND (reference sequence).

Remarks on this clone: Gene names refer to mouse genes. The read falls 4 residues short of the CDR3 end, and the missing part is taken from the germline J gene. The sample contains more than one DNA sequence encoding this CDR3. The J gene is TRBJ2-1, the V gene TRBV1; 9 positions agree with TRBD1. Looked up from germline, CDR1 is NSQYPW and CDR2 is LRSPGD (reference sequence). The CDR3 covers 15 residues. The part of the CDR3 DNA that was read is TGCACCTGCAGTGCAGGCGGGACAGGGAGGGCT. Amino acids: CTCSAGGTGRA. The CDR3 in its entirety is CTCSAGGTGRAEQFF.

This clone was detected only a few times. Mouse germline and gene names are used. The read finishes 4 residues shy of the CDR3 end, and the germline J gene is used to complete it. This chain connects TRBV31 to TRBJ2-2; 10 nucleotides align to TRBD2. The germline CDR1 and CDR2 sequences are GKSSPN and SITVG. V lost 0 bases, J lost 6 bases, and 4 bases stayed unmatched. The CDR3 has 15 amino acids. The CDR3 bases that were read are TGTGCCTGGAGTCTACCTGGGGGGGCGGCCGGG. Amino acid sequence: CAWSLPGGAAG. The whole CDR3 region reads CAWSLPGGAAGQLYF.

On this clone: The gene symbols are mouse symbols. The CDR3 is cut off 4 residues early in the read; its end comes from the germline J gene. Other DNA sequences in the sample encode the same CDR3. The V and J genes are TRBV13-1 and TRBJ2-3; 8 bases agree with TRBD1. V lost 3 bases and J lost 1; bases outside the gene matches: 4. There are 15 residues in the CDR3. Germline CDR1 and CDR2: NSHNY and SYGAGN. The CDR3 bases that were read are TGTGCCAGCAGTGGTCAGGGGGCGGGTGCAGAA. Its protein product is CASSGQGAGAE. The whole CDR3 protein reads CASSGQGAGAETLYF.

This clone was found a few times. Genes and germline come from the mouse. The DNA ends 4 residues before the CDR3 does, and the rest of the CDR3 is filled in from the germline J gene. This sample includes further DNA sequences coding for the same CDR3. This chain links TRBV13-3 with TRBJ2-2, with D unclear. The CDR3 extends over 13 amino acids. Deletions cut 2 bases from V and 2 bases from J, with 4 bases between. Germline loops: CDR1 NNHDY, CDR2 SYVADS. This CDR3 reads CASSEQNTGQLYF. CDR3 DNA (partial): TGTGCCAGCAGTGAACAGAACACCGGG.

Note on this clone: The gene symbols are mouse symbols. The CDR3 loop is CASSDVGGAKDTQYF. Partial CDR3 DNA: TGTGCCAGCAGTGATGTTGGGGGGGCGAAAGAC. This chain links TRBV13-1 with TRBJ2-5; TRBD2 aligns across 9 bases. Read coverage stops 4 residues before the CDR3 terminus; the germline J gene supplies the remainder. The CDR3 loop spans 15 amino acids. Per germline, CDR1 NSHNY and CDR2 SYGAGN.

In its sample, this clone was seen a few times. Genes and germline are mouse. The missing CDR3 end, 4 residues past where the read stops, is filled in from the germline J gene. The chain carries TRBV5 and TRBJ2-3; D remains ambiguous. The V end lost 0 bases, the J end lost 4 bases, and 5 bases lay between the germline ends. The CDR3 has 13 amino acids. Germline lookup yields CDR1 LGHNA and CDR2 YNLKQL (reference sequence). The chain's CDR3 is CASSQETTETLYF. The part of the CDR3 DNA that was read is TGTGCCAGCAGCCAAGAGACAACAGAA.

About this clone: Gene names and germline refer to mouse. The CDR3 extends 4 residues past the end of the read, so its final part is completed from the germline J gene. The J gene is TRBJ2-1, the V gene TRBV5, with 8 bases matching TRBD2. This CDR3 is built from 16 residues. The ends lost 0 bases at V and 6 bases at J; junction bases unmatched: 7. Germline values: CDR1 LGHNA, CDR2 YNLKQL (reference sequence). The CDR3 protein is CASSQEGGGRGAEQFF. Incomplete CDR3 DNA: TGTGCCAGCAGCCAAGAGGGGGGGGGCCGCGGTGCT.

With respect to this clone: Genes and germline are mouse. The read ends 4 residues early relative to the CDR3; the germline J gene fills the gap. The chain couples TRBV19 to TRBJ1-2; no firm D call. Trimming removed 2 bases at V and 2 bases at J, with 4 bases between. Germline V gene sequence: CDR1 FNHDT, CDR2 SITEND (reference sequence). The CDR3 has 12 amino acids. The CDR3 sequence is CASSMQNSDYTF. CDR3 bases read: TGTGCCAGCAGTATGCAGAACTCC.

This clone was counted ten times or more. Gene names refer to mouse genes. The read terminates 4 residues ahead of where the CDR3 ends, so the germline J gene completes it. The V call is TRBV13-1, the J call TRBJ2-2, with 7 nucleotides matching TRBD2. CDR1 and CDR2 from the germline V gene are NSHNY and SYGAGN. The CDR3 spans 16 residues. V lost 4 bases and J lost 0; bases outside the gene matches: 6. CDR3 bases read: TGTGCCAGCAGTCCTTACTGGGGCGCAAACACCGGG. It is translated as CASSPYWGANTG. The CDR3 as a whole reads CASSPYWGANTGQLYF.

A few counts support this clone. Germline and genes here are mouse. The read terminates 4 residues ahead of where the CDR3 ends, so the germline J gene completes it. The chain links TRBV19 to TRBJ2-2; 7 nucleotides match TRBD1. Germline V gene lookup returns CDR1 FNHDT and CDR2 SITEND (reference sequence). CDR3 length: 16 residues. V trimming: 4 bases; J trimming: 0 bases; junction bases outside the gene matches: 6. CDR3 DNA (partial): TGTGCCAGCAGTCCCCCGACAGGGTCAAACACCGGG. It is translated as CASSPPTGSNTG. In full, the CDR3 is CASSPPTGSNTGQLYF.

This clone was seen a handful of times. Genes here carry mouse names. Coverage ceases 4 residues before the CDR3 finishes, and the germline J gene fills in the end. This rearrangement joins TRBV5 to TRBJ1-2; 7 bases match TRBD1. This CDR3 spans 16 amino acids. From germline, CDR1 is LGHNA and CDR2 YNLKQL (reference sequence). V lost 0 bases to trimming and J lost 0 bases; unmatched junction nucleotides: 4. The covered CDR3 bases are TGTGCCAGCAGCCAAGAAAGCAGGGGGGCAAACTCC. Residues: CASSQESRGANS. The full CDR3 reads CASSQESRGANSDYTF.

This clone has only a few counts. The germline and genes are mouse ones. Sequencing ends 4 residues short of the CDR3 end; the germline J gene provides the rest. The chain employs TRBV5 and TRBJ2-1, with 10 bases matching TRBD2. Germline V CDR1 and CDR2: LGHNA, YNLKQL (reference sequence). After removal of 3 bases from V and 2 bases from J, the junction contained 4 bases not matched to a gene. CDR3 size: 16 residues. CDR3 DNA (partial): TGTGCCAGCAGCCAGGTCGGACTGGGGGACTATGCT. Translating it yields CASSQVGLGDYA. The entire CDR3 reads CASSQVGLGDYAEQFF.

This clone turned up a few times. Gene names follow the mouse nomenclature. The read comes to an end 4 residues before the CDR3 does, leaving the germline J gene to fill in the end. V and J are TRBV13-2 and TRBJ2-5, with D tentatively TRBD1 (7 bases). The CDR3 runs to 14 residues. CDR1 and CDR2 from the germline V gene are NNHNN and SYGAGS (reference sequence). CDR3 protein: CASGMGDSKDTQYF. CDR3 bases read: TGTGCCAGCGGGATGGGGGACAGCAAAGAC.

Notes on this clone: Gene names follow the mouse nomenclature. The missing CDR3 end, 4 residues past where the read stops, is filled in from the germline J gene. This chain links TRBV31 with TRBJ2-7; D gene unclear. The length of the CDR3 is 10 residues. CDR1 GKSSPN and CDR2 SITVG come from the germline V gene. Partial CDR3 DNA: TGTGCCTGGATTGGGTAT. Protein product: CAWIGY. In full, the CDR3 reads CAWIGYEQYF. Using reference TRBV31 and TRBJ2-7 for the parts outside the CDR3, the full variable domain is AQTIHQWPVAEIKAVGSPLSLGCTIKGKSSPNLYWYWQATGGTLQQLFYSITVGQVESVVQLNLSASRPKDDQFILSTEKLLLSHSGFYLCAWIGYEQYFGPGTRLTVL.

A word on this clone: The germline and genes are mouse ones. The CDR3 extends 3 residues past the end of the read, so its final part is completed from the germline J gene. The J gene is TRBJ1-6, the V gene TRBV13-1, with D possibly TRBD1 on 6 matching bases. Being an ORF, TRBJ1-6 has a function that is uncertain. The CDR3 runs 17 residues. Trimming removed 2 bases from V and 0 bases from J, with 12 bases in between. Germline V gene data show CDR1 as NSHNY and CDR2 as SYGAGN. CDR3 DNA, as far as it was read: TGTGCCAGCAGTGAGCGGGACATCTATTCCTATAATTCGCCC. Its translation is CASSERDIYSYNSP. The full CDR3 protein is CASSERDIYSYNSPLYF.